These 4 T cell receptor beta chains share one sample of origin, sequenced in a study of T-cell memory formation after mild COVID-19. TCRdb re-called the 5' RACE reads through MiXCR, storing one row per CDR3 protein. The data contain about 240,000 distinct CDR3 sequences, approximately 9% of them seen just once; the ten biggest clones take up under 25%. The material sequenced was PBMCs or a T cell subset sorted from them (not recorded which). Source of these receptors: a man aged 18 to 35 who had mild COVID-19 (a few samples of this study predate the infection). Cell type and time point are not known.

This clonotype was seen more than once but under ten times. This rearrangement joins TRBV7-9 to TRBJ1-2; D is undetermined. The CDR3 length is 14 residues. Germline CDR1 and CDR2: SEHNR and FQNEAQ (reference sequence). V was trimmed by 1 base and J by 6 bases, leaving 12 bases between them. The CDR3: CASSLGGLGDGYTF. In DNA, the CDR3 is TGTGCCAGCAGCTTAGGGGGATTGGGTGATGGCTACACCTTC. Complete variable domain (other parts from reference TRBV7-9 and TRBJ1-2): DTGVSQNPRHKITKRGQNVTFRCDPISEHNRLYWYRQTLGQGPEFLTYFQNEAQLEKSRLLSDRFSAERPKGSFSTLEIQRTEQGDSAMYLCASSLGGLGDGYTFGSGTRLTVV.

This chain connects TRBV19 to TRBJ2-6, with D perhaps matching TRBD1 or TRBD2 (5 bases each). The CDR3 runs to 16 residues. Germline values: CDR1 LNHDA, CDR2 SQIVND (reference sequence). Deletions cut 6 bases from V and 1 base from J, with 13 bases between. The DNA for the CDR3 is TGTGCCAGTAGAAGGGGCAGGGAGTCTGGGGCCAACGTCCTGACTTTC. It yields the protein CASRRGRESGANVLTF.

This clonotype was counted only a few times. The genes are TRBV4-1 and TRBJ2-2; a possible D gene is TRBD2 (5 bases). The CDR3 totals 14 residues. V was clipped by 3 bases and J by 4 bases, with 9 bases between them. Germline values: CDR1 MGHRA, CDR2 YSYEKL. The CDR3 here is CASSQRVGTGELFF. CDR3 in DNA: TGCGCCAGCAGCCAGCGGGTCGGCACCGGGGAGCTGTTTTTT.

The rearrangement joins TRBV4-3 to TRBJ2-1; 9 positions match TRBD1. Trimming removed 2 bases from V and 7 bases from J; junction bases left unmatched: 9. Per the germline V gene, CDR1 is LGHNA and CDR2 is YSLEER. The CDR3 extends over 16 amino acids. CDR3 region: CASSQPSGTGNNEQFF. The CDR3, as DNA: TGCGCCAGCAGCCAACCTTCCGGGACAGGGAATAATGAGCAGTTCTTC.